A single sample gave rise to the 18 T cell receptor beta chains below, sequenced in a study of blood T cell repertoires in COVID-19. Profiling relied on immunoSEQ multiplex PCR, and the TCRdb table lists in-frame clones only, not all of them. The sample yields approximately 210,000 clones, around four fifths seen once. Sequencing was carried out using peripheral blood. The source of these receptors is a man in his sixties with COVID-19, enrolled during active disease.

The J gene is TRBJ1-1, the V gene TRBV29-1, with TRBD1 as a possible D gene (5 bases). The length of the CDR3 is 16 residues. V was clipped by 6 bases and J by 2 bases, with 22 bases between them. Germline V CDR1 and CDR2: SQVTM, ANQGSEA. Here the CDR3 reads CSVLPGDSNLNTEAFF. In nucleotides, the CDR3 is TGCAGCGTCCTACCCGGGGACTCGAACCTTAACACTGAAGCTTTCTTT.

The V gene is TRBV10-3, the J gene TRBJ1-5; D gene uncertain. The CDR3 contains 13 residues. Trimming left V 6 bases short and J 6 bases short, with 12 bases between. Germline assignment: CDR1 ENHRY and CDR2 SYGVKD. The CDR3, as DNA: TGTGCCATCAGCGGGGAGGCGAGTCAGCCCCAGCATTTT. Translation: CAISGEASQPQHF.

The rearrangement uses TRBV5-6 and TRBJ1-3; TRBD1 matches 8 bases. CDR1 SGHDT and CDR2 YYEEEE come from the germline V gene. Unmatched junction bases numbered 3, after V lost 3 bases and J lost 4 bases. CDR3 length: 14 amino acids. The DNA for the CDR3 is TGTGCCAGCAGCTCTACAGGGGGAGGAAACACCATATATTTT. Translating gives CASSSTGGGNTIYF.

V is TRBV19 and J is TRBJ1-1; 7 positions match TRBD1. CDR1 LNHDA and CDR2 SQIVND come from the germline V gene (reference sequence). V was clipped by 7 bases and J by 0 bases; unmatched bases: 5. The CDR3 length is 14 residues. This CDR3 reads CASTSGQMNTEAFF. Written as DNA, the CDR3 is TGTGCCAGTACCTCGGGACAGATGAACACTGAAGCTTTCTTT.

The V and J genes are TRBV10-3 and TRBJ2-7, with TRBD1 matching over 10 bases. J gave up 3 bases and V 2 bases, and 7 bases lay outside the gene matches. CDR3 length equals 16 residues. CDR1 ENHRY and CDR2 SYGVKD come from the germline V gene. This CDR3 reads CAISEERRTGGYEQYF. CDR3 nucleotides: TGTGCCATCAGTGAGGAACGAAGGACAGGGGGCTACGAGCAGTACTTC.

The J gene is TRBJ1-6, the V gene TRBV9, with TRBD1 identical over 7 bases. Per germline, CDR1 SGDLS and CDR2 YYNGEE. J gave up 0 bases and V 3 bases, and 3 bases lay outside the gene matches. The CDR3 length is 16 residues. The CDR3 region is CASSDRTGSYNSPLHF. The DNA for the CDR3 is TGTGCCAGCAGCGACCGGACAGGCTCCTATAATTCACCCCTCCACTTT. Complete variable domain (other parts from reference TRBV9 and TRBJ1-6): DSGVTQTPKHLITATGQRVTLRCSPRSGDLSVYWYQQSLDQGLQFLIQYYNGEERAKGNILERFSAQQFPDLHSELNLSSLELGDSALYFCASSDRTGSYNSPLHFGNGTRLTVT.

The gene calls are TRBV28 and TRBJ1-1; 10 nucleotides match TRBD1. Trimming cost V 3 bases and J 9 bases; bases outside gene matches: 7. Germline V gene sequence: CDR1 MDHEN, CDR2 SYDVKM. This CDR3 comprises 14 residues. For the CDR3, the DNA is TGTGCCAGCAGTTTCGCCGGGACAGGGGAAAAAGCTTTCTTT. Its protein is CASSFAGTGEKAFF.

The J gene is TRBJ1-6, the V gene TRBV5-1, with D tentatively TRBD1 (6 bases). The CDR3 is 15 amino acids. CDR1 and CDR2 (germline): SGHRS, YFSETQ. Trimming cost V 4 bases and J 7 bases, with 15 bases left between them. CDR3 in DNA: TGCGCCAGCAGCGTGGACAGCCCACGCAATTCACCCCTCCACTTT. Amino acid sequence: CASSVDSPRNSPLHF.

This clone is a singleton in its sample. The rearrangement uses TRBV7-9 and TRBJ1-1; possible D gene TRBD1, 6 bases. Trimming cost V 5 bases and J 4 bases, with 14 bases left between them. CDR1 and CDR2 (germline): SEHNR, FQNEAQ (reference sequence). This CDR3 region has 14 residues. CDR3 loop: CASSPRGETTEAFF. CDR3 bases: TGTGCCAGCAGCCCCAGGGGAGAGACCACTGAAGCTTTCTTT.

The V call is TRBV5-1, the J call TRBJ1-1; 7 nucleotides align to TRBD1. The CDR3 length is 14 residues. Germline V gene sequence: CDR1 SGHRS, CDR2 YFSETQ. The junction had 3 bases not matched to a gene; V was cut back by 1 base and J by 3 bases. CDR3 in amino acids: CASSLRGLDTEAFF. The CDR3 DNA sequence: TGCGCCAGCAGCTTGAGGGGGCTCGACACTGAAGCTTTCTTT.

The chain combines TRBV5-1 with TRBJ2-6; D uncertain. CDR1 is SGHRS and CDR2 is YFSETQ in the germline V gene. This CDR3 comprises 16 residues. V lost 2 bases, J lost 4 bases, and 13 bases lay in between. The CDR3 sequence: CASSFPRPSGANVLTF. In nucleotides, the CDR3 is TGCGCCAGCAGCTTTCCGCGGCCCTCAGGGGCCAACGTCCTGACTTTC.

This chain connects TRBV5-1 to TRBJ1-4; D unresolved. The germline gives CDR1 SGHRS, CDR2 YFSETQ. This CDR3 is built from 14 residues. The V end lost 4 bases, the J end lost 3 bases, and 10 bases lay between the germline ends. CDR3 amino acids: CASSGQKANEKLFF. The CDR3 coding sequence is TGCGCCAGCAGCGGGCAGAAAGCTAATGAAAAACTGTTTTTT. Complete variable domain (other parts from reference TRBV5-1 and TRBJ1-4): KAGVTQTPRYLIKTRGQQVTLSCSPISGHRSVSWYQQTPGQGLQFLFEYFSETQRNKGNFPGRFSGRQFSNSRSEMNVSTLELGDSALYLCASSGQKANEKLFFGSGTQLSVL.

This chain connects TRBV6-6 to TRBJ1-3, with D hard to call. Trimming took 4 bases from V and 2 from J, leaving 9 bases between them. The CDR3 consists of 14 residues. Germline loops: CDR1 MNHNY, CDR2 SVGAGI (reference sequence). The CDR3 DNA reads TGTGCCAGCAGTTCGTTAGAAGCTGGAAACACCATATATTTT. This codes for CASSSLEAGNTIYF.

This clone was recorded a few times. The chain combines TRBV30 with TRBJ2-3, with TRBD2 as a possible D gene (5 bases). Germline V gene data show CDR1 as GTSNPN and CDR2 as SVGIG (reference sequence). The CDR3 runs 15 residues. Between the trimmed V and J ends, which lost 5 bases and 6 bases, there was a span of 21 bases. The CDR3 nucleotides are TGTGCCTGGGGCGGACGGGGTAGCCGTATGGATACGCAGTATTTT. Its translation: CAWGGRGSRMDTQYF.

DNA for the CDR3: TGTGCCAGTAGTATAGGGTTAGCGGTAACGAACACCGGGGAGCTGTTTTTT. Its translation: CASSIGLAVTNTGELFF. The chain carries TRBV19 and TRBJ2-2, with a weak D call TRBD2 (6 bases). From germline, CDR1 is LNHDA and CDR2 SQIVND (reference sequence). The CDR3 extends over 17 amino acids. V lost 1 base to trimming and J lost 0 bases, with 12 bases between them.

The chain carries TRBV5-1 and TRBJ2-1, with 8 nucleotides matching TRBD1. CDR3 length equals 16 residues. Germline V gene lookup returns CDR1 SGHRS and CDR2 YFSETQ. V lost 3 bases to trimming and J lost 6 bases; unmatched junction nucleotides: 11. The CDR3 coding sequence is TGCGCCAGCAGCTACCTGAGGGACAGGACCCGCAATGAGCAGTTCTTC. It translates to CASSYLRDRTRNEQFF. Full variable domain (outside the CDR3, taken from reference TRBV5-1 and TRBJ2-1): KAGVTQTPRYLIKTRGQQVTLSCSPISGHRSVSWYQQTPGQGLQFLFEYFSETQRNKGNFPGRFSGRQFSNSRSEMNVSTLELGDSALYLCASSYLRDRTRNEQFFGPGTRLTVL.

The rearrangement links TRBV5-6 to TRBJ1-5; D remains unclear. V lost 4 bases, J lost 1 base, and 9 bases lay in between. Germline CDR1 reads SGHDT; CDR2 reads YYEEEE. The CDR3 consists of 14 residues. The CDR3 DNA follows: TGTGCCAGCAGCGTATCGTCCAGCAATCAGCCCCAGCATTTT. Its protein is CASSVSSSNQPQHF. The full variable domain, completed using reference TRBV5-6 and TRBJ1-5, is DAGVTQSPTHLIKTRGQQVTLRCSPKSGHDTVSWYQQALGQGPQFIFQYYEEEERQRGNFPDRFSGHQFPNYSSELNVNALLLGDSALYLCASSVSSSNQPQHFGDGTRLSIL.

J is TRBJ1-1 and V is TRBV5-1, with D hard to call. This CDR3 has 17 residues. V was cut by 1 base and J by 1 base, with 17 bases left in between. CDR1 is SGHRS, CDR2 YFSETQ, per germline. The CDR3 here is CASSLTRTAGGNTEAFF. CDR3 coding DNA: TGCGCCAGCAGCTTGACCCGTACGGCGGGCGGGAACACTGAAGCTTTCTTT.